The next 32 T cell receptor beta chains were all read from a single sample in a study of Ad26.COV2.S vaccination and SARS-CoV-2 variants. Produced via immunoSEQ multiplex PCR; TCRdb's table is partial and in-frame only. Of over 400,000 clones in the sample, roughly 87% are singletons; the top ten hold about 2.4%. The treatment: roughly 19 received Ad26.COV2.S at low or high dose, single or two shots; about 5 received placebo; per-sample allocation not given. Samples came from day 63 after the first vaccine or placebo injection. The material was peripheral blood, obtained in a trial of Ad26.COV2.S vaccine versus placebo. All receptors come from a person between 18 and 60 years old who received the Ad26.COV2.S COVID-19 vaccine or a placebo.

This rearrangement joins TRBV10-3 to TRBJ2-3, with D perhaps TRBD1 (5 bases). Looked up from germline, CDR1 is ENHRY and CDR2 is SYGVKD. This CDR3 is built from 15 residues. V lost 0 bases to trimming and J lost 4 bases, with 11 bases between them. The CDR3 DNA follows: TGTGCCATCAGTGAGTCCCAGGGCACGGCAGATACGCAGTATTTT. Translation: CAISESQGTADTQYF.

V usage is TRBV19 and J usage is TRBJ1-1, with TRBD1 as a possible D gene (6 bases). With 6 bases removed from V and 4 bases from J, the gap between germline ends came to 12 bases. This CDR3 comprises 13 residues. Germline CDR1 reads LNHDA; CDR2 reads SQIVND (reference sequence). Here the CDR3 reads CASRIGGVTEAFF. The CDR3 DNA reads as TGTGCCAGTAGAATCGGGGGCGTCACTGAAGCTTTCTTT.

The chain links TRBV28 to TRBJ2-3; maybe TRBD2 (5 bases). Looked up from germline, CDR1 is MDHEN and CDR2 is SYDVKM. The CDR3 has 16 residues. Trimming removed 6 bases at V and 3 bases at J, with 19 bases between. CDR3 sequence (DNA): TGTGCCAGCAGGCTACCGGGGTCTCGCACGACAGATACGCAGTATTTT. Translation gives CASRLPGSRTTDTQYF. The complete variable domain, with remaining parts taken from reference TRBV28 and TRBJ2-3, reads DVKVTQSSRYLVKRTGEKVFLECVQDMDHENMFWYRQDPGLGLRLIYFSYDVKMKEKGDIPEGYSVSREKKERFSLILESASTNQTSMYLCASRLPGSRTTDTQYFGPGTRLTVL.

This sequence joins TRBV2 and TRBJ1-3, with D possibly matching TRBD1 (5 bases). From germline, CDR1 is SNHLY and CDR2 FYNNEI. V dropped 8 bases and J dropped 0 bases, with 5 bases sitting between them. This CDR3 has 12 residues. The CDR3 nucleotides are TGTGCCAGCGACAGCTCTGGAAACACCATATATTTT. Its protein is CASDSSGNTIYF. The entire variable domain, with the rest obtained from reference TRBV2 and TRBJ1-3, is as follows: EPEVTQTPSHQVTQMGQEVILRCVPISNHLYFYWYRQILGQKVEFLVSFYNNEISEKSEIFDDQFSVERPDGSNFTLKIRSTKLEDSAMYFCASDSSGNTIYFGEGSWLTVV.

The chain joins TRBV7-3 to TRBJ2-5, with 8 bases matching TRBD1. The germline V gene has CDR1 SGHTA and CDR2 FQGTGA. The CDR3 contains 17 residues. Unmatched junction bases numbered 15, after V lost 5 bases and J lost 4 bases. Written as DNA, the CDR3 is TGTGCCAGCAGCGAAGGGGTGGGTCAGGGGGCGCGAGAGACCCAGTACTTC. Translating it yields CASSEGVGQGARETQYF. The full variable domain, with the rest looked up from reference TRBV7-3 and TRBJ2-5, is GAGVSQTPSNKVTEKGKYVELRCDPISGHTALYWYRQSLGQGPEFLIYFQGTGAADDSGLPNDRFFAVRPEGSVSTLKIQRTERGDSAVYLCASSEGVGQGARETQYFGPGTRLLVL.

In this sample, this clone turned up once. The chain has TRBV19 and TRBJ2-4; D unclear. This CDR3 has 14 residues. Looked up from germline, CDR1 is LNHDA and CDR2 is SQIVND (reference sequence). Trimming removed 7 bases from V and 1 base from J, with 11 bases in between. The CDR3 region is CASTLTGAKNIQYF. The CDR3 nucleotides read TGTGCCAGTACCCTGACCGGGGCCAAAAACATTCAGTACTTC.

Here the CDR3 DNA reads TGTGCCACCAGTGTCTTAGACAGTGAGAAGACCCATAGCAATCAGCCCCAGCATTTT. Amino acids: CATSVLDSEKTHSNQPQHF. The chain uses TRBV24-1 and TRBJ1-5, with D perhaps TRBD1 (5 bases). V dropped 5 bases and J dropped 0 bases, with 22 bases sitting between them. Germline V lookup: CDR1 KGHDR, CDR2 SFDVKD. CDR3 size: 19 residues.

The chain recombines TRBV3-1 (or the pseudogene TRBV3-2) with TRBJ1-2; 12 nucleotides line up with TRBD1. Per the germline V gene, CDR1 is LGHDT and CDR2 is YNNKEL (reference sequence). After removal of 3 bases from V and 9 bases from J, the junction contained 5 bases not matched to a gene. CDR3 length: 14 amino acids. Here the CDR3 reads CASSHGTGGLSYTF. For the CDR3, the DNA is TGTGCCAGCAGCCATGGGACAGGGGGCCTGAGCTACACCTTC.

The chain's CDR3 is CASSPDRGPQPLHF. The CDR3 DNA follows: TGCGCCAGCAGCCCGGACAGGGGGCCCCAACCCCTCCACTTT. The chain carries TRBV5-1 and TRBJ1-6; 11 bases match TRBD1. The CDR3 has 14 residues. Trimming removed 4 bases from V and 12 bases from J; junction bases left unmatched: 6. The V gene's germline CDR1 is SGHRS and CDR2 YFSETQ.

The chain has TRBV10-3 and TRBJ2-3; D is undetermined. Trimming cost V 2 bases and J 0 bases, with 9 bases left between them. The CDR3 consists of 15 residues. The germline V gene has CDR1 ENHRY and CDR2 SYGVKD. The chain's CDR3 is CAISERSMSTDTQYF. CDR3 coding DNA: TGTGCCATCAGTGAGAGGAGTATGAGCACAGATACGCAGTATTTT.

The genes are TRBV10-3 and TRBJ1-2, with D possibly matching TRBD1 (6 bases). Deletions cut 2 bases from V and 3 bases from J, with 10 bases between. This CDR3 spans 14 amino acids. Germline V gene sequence: CDR1 ENHRY, CDR2 SYGVKD. The CDR3 nucleotides are TGTGCCATCAGTGAGCAACGACAGGACTATGGCTACACCTTC. It encodes CAISEQRQDYGYTF.

This rearrangement joins TRBV7-2 to TRBJ1-1; tentatively, D is TRBD1 (6 bases). The ends were cut back, 6 bases at V and 3 bases at J, with 11 bases in the middle. Germline V gives CDR1 SGHTA, CDR2 FQGNSA. CDR3 length: 13 amino acids. The CDR3 loop reads CASSFGQHTEAFF. The CDR3, as DNA: TGTGCCAGCAGTTTTGGACAGCACACTGAAGCTTTCTTT.

This clone has only one observation. The chain carries TRBV5-1 and TRBJ1-1; D gene uncertain. Trimming pared 0 bases from V and 0 bases from J, leaving 9 bases between. Germline assignment: CDR1 SGHRS and CDR2 YFSETQ. The CDR3 length is 15 residues. The CDR3 is CASSLGSGMNTEAFF. Written as DNA, the CDR3 is TGCGCCAGCAGCTTGGGTTCCGGCATGAACACTGAAGCTTTCTTT.

CDR3 DNA sequence: TGTGCCAGCAGCTTGGCCCTCGGGGCGAGCTCCTACAATGAGCAGTTCTTC. It codes for CASSLALGASSYNEQFF. The rearrangement uses TRBV5-6 and TRBJ2-1; D might be TRBD1 or TRBD2, each matching 5 bases. Germline CDR1 SGHDT, CDR2 YYEEEE. There are 17 residues in the CDR3. The V gene lost 0 bases and the J gene lost 0 bases, with 13 bases spanning the gap.

The chain links TRBV12-3 or TRBV12-4 to TRBJ2-3, with a possible D match to TRBD2 (5 bases). V was shortened by 6 bases and J by 5 bases, with 12 bases between the two germline ends. CDR3 size: 13 residues. The CDR3 DNA is TGTGCCAGCAGCCCCCTTAGCGTAGATACGCAGTATTTT. Its translation: CASSPLSVDTQYF.

The genes are TRBV7-2 and TRBJ2-6, with unresolved D. Germline loops: CDR1 SGHTA, CDR2 FQGNSA. The CDR3 extends over 16 amino acids. The germline V and J ends were trimmed by 5 bases and 4 bases, with 15 bases remaining between them. The CDR3 bases are TGTGCCAGCAGCACTCGAACAAGTTCAGGGGCCAACGTCCTGACTTTC. This sequence encodes CASSTRTSSGANVLTF.

The chain has TRBV7-2 and TRBJ2-2, with D maybe TRBD1 (5 bases). Germline CDR1 reads SGHTA; CDR2 reads FQGNSA. Deletions cut 1 base from V and 0 bases from J, with 12 bases between. The CDR3 spans 17 residues. The CDR3 spells CASSLEGVLPNTGELFF. The CDR3 nucleotides are TGTGCCAGCAGCTTAGAAGGGGTACTACCGAACACCGGGGAGCTGTTTTTT.

This clone was detected only once. This chain joins TRBV11-3 and TRBJ2-1; perhaps TRBD2 as D (7 bases). Trimming removed 1 base from V and 4 bases from J, with 23 bases in between. Germline V lookup: CDR1 SGHNT, CDR2 YENEEA. This CDR3 contains 19 residues. CDR3 nucleotide sequence: TGTGCCAGCAGCTTAGTGGGGGCGGGTGGGACTATAAGATACAATGAGCAGTTCTTC. It yields the protein CASSLVGAGGTIRYNEQFF.

The chain carries TRBV6-5 and TRBJ1-5; 7 nucleotides agree with TRBD1. The CDR3 extends over 13 amino acids. Germline trimming cut 8 bases from V and 9 bases from J; bases unmatched to any gene: 10. Germline lookup yields CDR1 MNHEY and CDR2 SVGAGI. This CDR3 is CASQKQGRGPQHF. CDR3 nucleotide sequence: TGTGCCAGCCAGAAACAGGGGAGGGGGCCCCAGCATTTT.

The V and J genes are TRBV5-6 and TRBJ2-1; D not certain. The CDR3 runs to 11 residues. Trimming removed 0 bases at V and 13 bases at J, with 8 bases between. CDR1 is SGHDT and CDR2 is YYEEEE in the germline V gene. CDR3 region: CASSLAEIQFF. The DNA for the CDR3 is TGTGCCAGCAGCTTGGCGGAAATCCAGTTCTTC.

The gene calls are TRBV5-6 and TRBJ2-1; TRBD1 might be the D (6 bases). CDR1 is SGHDT, CDR2 YYEEEE, per germline. V dropped 2 bases and J dropped 3 bases, with 12 bases sitting between them. The CDR3 contains 15 residues. The CDR3 protein is CASSFGQSLYNEQFF. CDR3 bases: TGTGCCAGCAGCTTCGGACAGTCCCTCTACAATGAGCAGTTCTTC.

The chain combines TRBV7-2 with TRBJ1-1, with a possible D match to TRBD1 (5 bases). Between the trimmed V and J ends, which lost 7 bases and 1 base, there was a span of 10 bases. This CDR3 region has 13 residues. Germline-derived CDR1 and CDR2 are SGHTA and FQGNSA. The DNA of the CDR3 is TGTGCCAGCACCCTGGGGCGGAACACTGAAGCTTTCTTT. Encoded protein: CASTLGRNTEAFF.

The rearrangement uses TRBV6-5 and TRBJ1-2; TRBD1 is a possible D gene (5 bases). V was clipped by 8 bases and J by 6 bases, with 16 bases between them. This CDR3 has 13 amino acids. Germline V gives CDR1 MNHEY, CDR2 SVGAGI. This CDR3 is CASGVRTSDGYTF. The CDR3 nucleotides are TGTGCCAGCGGAGTAAGGACATCCGATGGCTACACCTTC.

The V and J genes are TRBV11-1 and TRBJ1-1, with no clear D. The CDR3 loop spans 13 amino acids. Germline V gene data show CDR1 as SGHAT and CDR2 as FQDESV (reference sequence). Trimming took 0 bases from V and 10 from J, leaving 12 bases between them. For the CDR3, the DNA is TGTGCCAGCAGCTTAGCCTCGGACGTTGGAGCTTTCTTT. It translates to CASSLASDVGAFF. The complete variable domain, with remaining parts taken from reference TRBV11-1 and TRBJ1-1, reads EAEVAQSPRYKITEKSQAVAFWCDPISGHATLYWYRQILGQGPELLVQFQDESVVDDSQLPKDRFSAERLKGVDSTLKIQPAELGDSAMYLCASSLASDVGAFFGQGTRLTVV.

This chain uses TRBV12-3 or TRBV12-4 with TRBJ2-3; D unresolved. The CDR3 spans 13 residues. V dropped 2 bases and J dropped 2 bases, with 5 bases sitting between them. CDR3 coding DNA: TGTGCCAGCAGTTTACTTAACACAGATACGCAGTATTTT. Translated, it gives CASSLLNTDTQYF.

V and J are TRBV19 and TRBJ2-3; D not resolved. Trimming removed 4 bases at V and 2 bases at J, with 7 bases between. The CDR3 extends over 13 amino acids. The germline V gene encodes CDR1 LNHDA and CDR2 SQIVND (reference sequence). The CDR3 DNA is TGTGCCAGTAGTACCTTACTCACAGATACGCAGTATTTT. As protein: CASSTLLTDTQYF.

This clone was seen only once. J is TRBJ1-4 and V is TRBV16, with 7 bases aligning to TRBD1. This CDR3 is built from 12 residues. Germline CDR1 KGHSY, CDR2 FQNENV. The junction had 5 bases not matched to a gene; V was cut back by 4 bases and J by 12 bases. CDR3 sequence (DNA): TGTGCCAGCAGCCCTTACAGGGGTCAACTGTTTTTT. Protein sequence: CASSPYRGQLFF.

The J gene is TRBJ1-5, the V gene TRBV4-2, with no clear D. Per germline, CDR1 LGHNA and CDR2 YNFKEQ. The CDR3 totals 13 residues. With 0 bases removed from V and 10 bases from J, the gap between germline ends came to 10 bases. CDR3 region: CASSQDMGLPQHF. The CDR3 DNA sequence: TGTGCCAGCAGCCAAGATATGGGCCTACCCCAGCATTTT.

The J gene is TRBJ2-5, the V gene TRBV7-2; weak D call: TRBD2 (6 bases). The V and J ends lost 1 base and 6 bases respectively, with 15 bases between them. The CDR3 spans 15 residues. In germline, CDR1 is SGHTA, CDR2 FQGNSA. For the CDR3, the DNA is TGTGCCAGCAGCTTAGGAGGGGAGGTAGAAAAGACCCAGTACTTC. Its translation is CASSLGGEVEKTQYF. The variable domain in full, completed from reference TRBV7-2 and TRBJ2-5, reads GAGVSQSPSNKVTEKGKDVELRCDPISGHTALYWYRQSLGQGLEFLIYFQGNSAPDKSGLPSDRFSAERTGGSVSTLTIQRTQQEDSAVYLCASSLGGEVEKTQYFGPGTRLLVL.

The chain uses TRBV3-1 (or the pseudogene TRBV3-2) and TRBJ2-1; the D gene is possibly TRBD1 (5 bases). V gave up 4 bases and J gave up 7 bases, with 14 bases separating them. This CDR3 is 14 amino acids long. The germline CDR1 and CDR2 sequences are LGHDT and YNNKEL (reference sequence). In DNA form, the CDR3 reads TGTGCCAGCAGCCTTCGACAGCCTCGGAATGAGCAGTTCTTC. Its translation: CASSLRQPRNEQFF.

The V and J genes are TRBV2 and TRBJ1-5; the D gene is possibly TRBD1 (5 bases). The CDR3 extends over 13 amino acids. With 6 bases removed from V and 2 bases from J, the gap between germline ends came to 8 bases. CDR1 is SNHLY and CDR2 is FYNNEI in the germline V gene. The CDR3 DNA is TGTGCCAGCAGGGTACAGGGCAATCAGCCCCAGCATTTT. This translates into CASRVQGNQPQHF.

This clone appeared a single time. The rearrangement uses TRBV6-2 or TRBV6-3 and TRBJ2-1; D possibly corresponds to TRBD2 (5 bases). The length of the CDR3 is 12 residues. CDR1 and CDR2 (germline): MNHEY, SVGEGT. The V and J ends lost 5 bases and 5 bases respectively, with 7 bases between them. CDR3 in amino acids: CASSDYHNEQFF. The CDR3 nucleotides read TGTGCCAGCAGTGACTACCACAATGAGCAGTTCTTC.